Below, one TCR beta chain is given with its context. This CDR3 has 16 residues. J was trimmed by 5 bases and V by 3 bases; bases with no gene match: 4. Germline CDR1 reads SGHRS; CDR2 reads YFSETQ. Primers included in the PCR were 60 Vbeta and 13 Jbeta primers. TCRdb's copy holds only in-frame clones and misses some; the assay was immunoSEQ multiplex PCR. The table lists about 180,000 clones, about four fifths of them singletons. The source of the sample is a study of cytomegalovirus exposure and HLA in healthy donors. Sequencing used PBMCs. The rearrangement links TRBV5-1 to TRBJ2-2; 13 nucleotides match TRBD2. This clonotype originated in a woman between 50 and 59 years old in good health and CMV-seronegative. In DNA form, the CDR3 reads TGCGCCAGCAGCTCCCTGGGACTAGCGGGGACCGGGGAGCTGTTTTTT. It specifies CASSSLGLAGTGELFF.